This TCR beta chain comes out of a study of T cells after posttransplantation cyclophosphamide (dated by TCRdb to about 2016). As for the study more broadly: T cell repertoire reconstitution was tracked by TRB sequencing after myeloablative bone marrow transplantation in which posttransplantation cyclophosphamide was used as GVHD prophylaxis. Because TRA and TRB clonality correlated tightly in roughly ten samples, later TCR analyses were limited to TRB. Samples from some 32 PTCy-treated patients and 16 related bone marrow donors of those patients were subjected to antigen receptor sequencing. Blood from every one of the roughly 30 PTCy patients who had 1-year posttransplant specimens underwent TRB sequencing. Public TRB sequences were queried against a database of over 3,500 sequences associated with responses to pathogens, tumor antigens, self-antigens and alloantigens. Up to 3 additional blood samples from 2 to 5.2 years after transplant were also TRB-sequenced in 3 patients, as was pretransplant blood from 4 patients.

To count as naive, T cells had to be viable CD3+CD4+ or CD3+CD8+ cells with a CCR7+CD45RA+CD45RO-CD95-CD27+CD28+ profile. Related bone marrow donors provided peripheral blood samples on the day of marrow donation. Mononuclear cells from peripheral blood and bone marrow were separated by Ficoll-Hypaque density centrifugation and then cryopreserved. FACS on a FACSAria II was used to sort CD4+ and CD8+ T cells, including the naive and memory subsets. Genomic DNA was the input for TRB sequencing, which was run either with the immunoSEQ assay at survey resolution or with the hsTCRB kit. In the authors' own workflow: Initial read processing used immunoSEQ software, and repertoire analyses used the LymphoSeq R package. For each TRB dataset, clonality was calculated as 1 minus normalized Shannon entropy, and the Gini coefficient was computed as well. Phenotypes of unsorted samples were inferred by mapping TRB sequences from sorted subsets of the recipient or donor onto unsorted samples of the same recipient. TCRdb mirrors the immuneACCESS table, restricted to in-frame sequences. Some clones are absent from its copies; in checked studies, under half trace to an unresolved V gene, and the reason for the others is unknown. V and J calls and clone size come straight from that table; D and trimming were deduced from the DNA. The sample contains about 16,000 clones, around 95% of them found a single time. Together, the top ten hold around 0.26% of the sample.

Trimming takes 5 bases off V and 1 base off J; junction bases not matched to a gene: 11. From its cysteine to its phenylalanine, the CDR3 spans 19 amino acids. Only the CDR3 region is kept as DNA, spanning 57 bases read in frame from base 1. The germline V gene yields MDHEN for CDR1 and SYDVKM for CDR2. About this clone itself: Its recognized antigen is unknown. Base qualities were left out, and no much larger clone turns up one base away.

Beyond this particular receptor, the publication reports: Across approximately 41 patients, TRB clonality was highly associated with recipient CMV seropositivity and CMV reactivation, and PTCy diversity was similar to diversity in CNI/methotrexate controls. The TRB repertoires of T cells infiltrating skin or GI tract showed only limited overlap with the TRB repertoires of T cells in blood. At 1-2 months, donor-recipient similarity was low but rose over the first year, and the later blood repertoires were often dominated by donor CD8+ memory clones.

Here the chain combines TRBV28 and TRBJ2-5; 15 bases in the junction line up with TRBD2. Sequencing was carried out using naive CD4+ T cells sorted from blood. The sequence was obtained from a woman aged 50 to 60 in good health and a related stem cell transplant donor. CDR3 protein: CASSPGLAGGRPFQETQYF. The DNA sequence is given as TGTGCCAGCAGTCCGGGACTAGCGGGGGGCCGGCCCTTCCAAGAGACCCAGTACTTC.